This entry describes one TCR beta chain. As yet, its antigen is unknown. CDR3 length: 14 residues. V was pared by 2 bases and J by 3 bases, with 11 bases between. Germline CDR1 is SGDLS and CDR2 is YYNGEE. This cohort consisted of healthy bone marrow donors. Amplification used 60 Vbeta primers and 13 Jbeta primers. The repertoire was sequenced with immunoSEQ multiplex PCR; TCRdb's copy has only in-frame clones and lacks some. The profile shows tens of thousands of clones, around 60% of them singletons. This sample is drawn from a study of cytomegalovirus exposure and HLA in healthy donors. Background on the study: In an earlier analysis, around 100 million unique TCR beta sequences were found from 150 million to 200 million T cells.

Notes on the study in general: Specificity of a few CMV-associated chains for CMV antigens was verified in vitro. In a later analysis, common viral pathogens appeared linked to several of the most significant clusters.

Input material: PBMCs. The receptor's source is a man under 40 in good health and CMV-seropositive. The chain is built from TRBV9 and TRBJ2-5, with D perhaps matching TRBD2 (5 bases). The CDR3 coding sequence is TGTGCCAGCAGCGTCACCCCAGCGGAAGAGACCCAGTACTTC. Its protein is CASSVTPAEETQYF.